The 4 T cell receptor beta chains below were found in one sample sequenced in a study of blood T cell repertoires in COVID-19. Assay: immunoSEQ multiplex PCR; the TCRdb copy retains only in-frame clones and omits some. The data contain under 200,000 clones, 74% of them singletons. Material for sequencing was peripheral blood. The receptors derive from a woman older than 75 with acute or convalescent COVID-19.

The V call is TRBV4-3, the J call TRBJ1-1; weak D call: TRBD1 (5 bases). CDR1 and CDR2 from the germline V gene are LGHNA and YSLEER. Between the trimmed V and J ends, which lost 0 bases and 2 bases, there was a span of 16 bases. The length of the CDR3 is 17 residues. CDR3 loop: CASSQEGEGRENTEAFF. CDR3 sequence (DNA): TGCGCCAGCAGCCAAGAGGGGGAGGGCAGGGAAAACACTGAAGCTTTCTTT.

The V gene is TRBV19, the J gene TRBJ1-3; 7 positions agree with TRBD1. The germline V gene encodes CDR1 LNHDA and CDR2 SQIVND (reference sequence). This CDR3 is built from 16 residues. The V and J ends lost 5 bases and 3 bases, in that order; junction bases with no gene match: 10. The CDR3: CASSPDRELGGNTIYF. CDR3 DNA sequence: TGTGCCAGTAGTCCCGACAGGGAATTAGGTGGAAACACCATATATTTT. The entire variable domain, with the rest obtained from reference TRBV19 and TRBJ1-3, is as follows: DGGITQSPKYLFRKEGQNVTLSCEQNLNHDAMYWYRQDPGQGLRLIYYSQIVNDFQKGDIAEGYSVSREKKESFPLTVTSAQKNPTAFYLCASSPDRELGGNTIYFGEGSWLTVV.

J is TRBJ1-5 and V is TRBV27; D is possibly TRBD1 (6 bases). V lost 6 bases and J lost 6, with 15 bases in between. CDR1 and CDR2 (germline): MNHEY, SMNVEV (reference sequence). CDR3 length: 14 residues. Here the CDR3 reads CASRMTGGPQPQHF. The CDR3 DNA reads as TGTGCCAGCAGAATGACAGGAGGTCCTCAGCCCCAGCATTTT.

The V call is TRBV27, the J call TRBJ1-1; D is possibly TRBD1 (6 bases). Germline-derived CDR1 and CDR2 are MNHEY and SMNVEV (reference sequence). CDR3 size: 15 residues. V dropped 5 bases and J dropped 4 bases, with 17 bases sitting between them. CDR3: CASSPGGSPLTEAFF. CDR3 sequence (DNA): TGTGCCAGCAGTCCGGGGGGCAGTCCTCTCACTGAAGCTTTCTTT.